The 8 T cell receptor beta chains given below trace back to one sample, sequenced in a study of blood T cells in healthy people across ages. The use of a sample-barcoded 5' primer and a J-beta primer mix characterized a second PCR of roughly 7 to 11 cycles. TCRdb re-called the 5' RACE reads through MiXCR, storing one row per CDR3 protein. The table shows about 1.5 million distinct CDR3 sequences, with 35% to 45% occurring only once. Sequencing input: blood. Receptor source: a woman in her late teens or twenties in good health.

The chain recombines TRBV3-1 with TRBJ2-6; D possibly corresponds to TRBD2 (5 bases). Germline V gives CDR1 LGHDT, CDR2 YNNKEL (reference sequence). The CDR3 consists of 16 residues. With 1 base removed from V and 1 base from J, the gap between germline ends came to 8 bases. CDR3 protein: CASSQAGLSGANVLTF. CDR3 DNA: TGTGCCAGCAGCCAAGCGGGGTTGTCTGGGGCCAACGTCCTGACTTTC.

The gene calls are TRBV7-2 and TRBJ2-7, with 9 bases that match TRBD2. V gave up 5 bases and J gave up 7 bases; unmatched junction bases: 15. Germline CDR1 is SGHTA and CDR2 is FQGNSA. The CDR3 covers 16 residues. The CDR3 DNA is TGTGCCAGCAGCGACCGAGCGGGAGGTACCTACAATGAGCAGTACTTC. It specifies CASSDRAGGTYNEQYF.

The chain links TRBV5-4 to TRBJ2-5; D is perhaps TRBD2 (6 bases). Germline CDR1 SGHNT, CDR2 YYREEE (reference sequence). The CDR3 sequence is 14 residues long. Trimming removed 4 bases at V and 5 bases at J, with 15 bases between. CDR3 DNA: TGTGCCAGCAGCCTCCTGGCGGGGATCGAGACCCAGTACTTC. This translates into CASSLLAGIETQYF.

This clonotype was counted a few times. V usage is TRBV4-1 and J usage is TRBJ2-1; TRBD2 matches 7 bases. The CDR3 covers 15 residues. V lost 4 bases to trimming and J lost 5 bases; unmatched junction nucleotides: 8. CDR1 and CDR2 from the germline V gene are MGHRA and YSYEKL. CDR3 DNA sequence: TGCGCCAGCAGCCGCACAACCGGGACTAACAATGAGCAGTTCTTC. Its translation is CASSRTTGTNNEQFF.

This clonotype was found a few times. This chain connects TRBV12-3 or TRBV12-4 to TRBJ2-5; perhaps TRBD1 as D (7 bases). The V and J ends lost 6 bases and 4 bases respectively, with 18 bases between them. This CDR3 spans 15 amino acids. CDR3 coding DNA: TGTGCCAGCAGCCGTCAGACAGGGAGGATAGAGACCCAGTACTTC. It specifies CASSRQTGRIETQYF.

The CDR3 region is CASSSGAGRRNTEAFF. The CDR3 DNA follows: TGTGCCAGCAGTTCCGGAGCGGGACGGAGGAACACTGAAGCTTTCTTT. The rearrangement uses TRBV12-3 or TRBV12-4 and TRBJ1-1; TRBD1 might be the D (5 bases). V was clipped by 4 bases and J by 1 base, with 16 bases between them. CDR3 length: 16 amino acids.

The CDR3: CASSLRRPGDGANVLTF. CDR3 nucleotide sequence: TGTGCCAGCAGTCTTCGCAGGCCGGGGGATGGGGCCAACGTCCTGACTTTC. The chain uses TRBV2 and TRBJ2-6, with D perhaps matching TRBD2 (6 bases). The length of the CDR3 is 17 residues. Germline assignment: CDR1 SNHLY and CDR2 FYNNEI. Trimming pared 5 bases from V and 3 bases from J, leaving 17 bases between.

The chain is built from TRBV14 and TRBJ1-1; D is unresolved. CDR1 is SGHDN and CDR2 is FVKESK in the germline V gene. This CDR3 is 15 amino acids long. V shed 1 base and J shed 3 bases, with 12 bases lying between them. Here the CDR3 DNA reads TGTGCCAGCAGCCAAGTCCGGAAGAGGGACACTGAAGCTTTCTTT. As protein: CASSQVRKRDTEAFF.